This entry lists 4 T cell receptor beta chains sequenced from one sample in a study of identical twins. From the 5' RACE reads, TCRdb called clonotypes with MiXCR, one entry per CDR3 protein. This sample has about 340,000 distinct CDR3 sequences, with approximately 8.7% found just once. The sample consisted of naive T cells sorted from blood. Every receptor here comes from a woman between 50 and 59 years old in good health.

The genes are TRBV11-3 and TRBJ2-2; 8 bases line up with TRBD2. The CDR3 is made up of 15 amino acids. Germline V gives CDR1 SGHNT, CDR2 YENEEA. J lost 5 bases, V lost 6 bases, and 8 bases had no gene match. This CDR3 reads CASSHRVAGTGELFF. CDR3 DNA: TGTGCCAGCAGTCACAGGGTAGCGGGAACCGGGGAGCTGTTTTTT.

The rearrangement joins TRBV12-3 or TRBV12-4 to TRBJ2-1, with 11 bases fitting TRBD1. The CDR3 contains 15 residues. J gave up 4 bases and V 6 bases, and 5 bases lay outside the gene matches. The chain's CDR3 is CASRPGTGGYNEQFF. In DNA form, the CDR3 reads TGTGCCAGCAGACCCGGGACAGGGGGGTACAATGAGCAGTTCTTC.

In its sample, this clonotype was seen a few times. The chain joins TRBV7-9 to TRBJ1-5; D not resolved. Germline V lookup: CDR1 SEHNR, CDR2 FQNEAQ (reference sequence). The germline V and J ends were trimmed by 1 base and 2 bases, with 12 bases remaining between them. This CDR3 region has 16 residues. CDR3 residues: CASSLEDVGGNQPQHF. CDR3 DNA: TGTGCCAGCAGCTTAGAAGACGTGGGTGGCAATCAGCCCCAGCATTTT.

The chain uses TRBV5-5 and TRBJ1-1, with D possibly matching TRBD1 (6 bases). CDR3 length: 12 amino acids. In germline, CDR1 is SGHKS, CDR2 YYEKEE (reference sequence). Trimming cost V 4 bases and J 4 bases, with 8 bases left between them. CDR3 loop: CASSQGPTEAFF. CDR3 DNA: TGTGCCAGCAGCCAGGGGCCCACTGAAGCTTTCTTT.